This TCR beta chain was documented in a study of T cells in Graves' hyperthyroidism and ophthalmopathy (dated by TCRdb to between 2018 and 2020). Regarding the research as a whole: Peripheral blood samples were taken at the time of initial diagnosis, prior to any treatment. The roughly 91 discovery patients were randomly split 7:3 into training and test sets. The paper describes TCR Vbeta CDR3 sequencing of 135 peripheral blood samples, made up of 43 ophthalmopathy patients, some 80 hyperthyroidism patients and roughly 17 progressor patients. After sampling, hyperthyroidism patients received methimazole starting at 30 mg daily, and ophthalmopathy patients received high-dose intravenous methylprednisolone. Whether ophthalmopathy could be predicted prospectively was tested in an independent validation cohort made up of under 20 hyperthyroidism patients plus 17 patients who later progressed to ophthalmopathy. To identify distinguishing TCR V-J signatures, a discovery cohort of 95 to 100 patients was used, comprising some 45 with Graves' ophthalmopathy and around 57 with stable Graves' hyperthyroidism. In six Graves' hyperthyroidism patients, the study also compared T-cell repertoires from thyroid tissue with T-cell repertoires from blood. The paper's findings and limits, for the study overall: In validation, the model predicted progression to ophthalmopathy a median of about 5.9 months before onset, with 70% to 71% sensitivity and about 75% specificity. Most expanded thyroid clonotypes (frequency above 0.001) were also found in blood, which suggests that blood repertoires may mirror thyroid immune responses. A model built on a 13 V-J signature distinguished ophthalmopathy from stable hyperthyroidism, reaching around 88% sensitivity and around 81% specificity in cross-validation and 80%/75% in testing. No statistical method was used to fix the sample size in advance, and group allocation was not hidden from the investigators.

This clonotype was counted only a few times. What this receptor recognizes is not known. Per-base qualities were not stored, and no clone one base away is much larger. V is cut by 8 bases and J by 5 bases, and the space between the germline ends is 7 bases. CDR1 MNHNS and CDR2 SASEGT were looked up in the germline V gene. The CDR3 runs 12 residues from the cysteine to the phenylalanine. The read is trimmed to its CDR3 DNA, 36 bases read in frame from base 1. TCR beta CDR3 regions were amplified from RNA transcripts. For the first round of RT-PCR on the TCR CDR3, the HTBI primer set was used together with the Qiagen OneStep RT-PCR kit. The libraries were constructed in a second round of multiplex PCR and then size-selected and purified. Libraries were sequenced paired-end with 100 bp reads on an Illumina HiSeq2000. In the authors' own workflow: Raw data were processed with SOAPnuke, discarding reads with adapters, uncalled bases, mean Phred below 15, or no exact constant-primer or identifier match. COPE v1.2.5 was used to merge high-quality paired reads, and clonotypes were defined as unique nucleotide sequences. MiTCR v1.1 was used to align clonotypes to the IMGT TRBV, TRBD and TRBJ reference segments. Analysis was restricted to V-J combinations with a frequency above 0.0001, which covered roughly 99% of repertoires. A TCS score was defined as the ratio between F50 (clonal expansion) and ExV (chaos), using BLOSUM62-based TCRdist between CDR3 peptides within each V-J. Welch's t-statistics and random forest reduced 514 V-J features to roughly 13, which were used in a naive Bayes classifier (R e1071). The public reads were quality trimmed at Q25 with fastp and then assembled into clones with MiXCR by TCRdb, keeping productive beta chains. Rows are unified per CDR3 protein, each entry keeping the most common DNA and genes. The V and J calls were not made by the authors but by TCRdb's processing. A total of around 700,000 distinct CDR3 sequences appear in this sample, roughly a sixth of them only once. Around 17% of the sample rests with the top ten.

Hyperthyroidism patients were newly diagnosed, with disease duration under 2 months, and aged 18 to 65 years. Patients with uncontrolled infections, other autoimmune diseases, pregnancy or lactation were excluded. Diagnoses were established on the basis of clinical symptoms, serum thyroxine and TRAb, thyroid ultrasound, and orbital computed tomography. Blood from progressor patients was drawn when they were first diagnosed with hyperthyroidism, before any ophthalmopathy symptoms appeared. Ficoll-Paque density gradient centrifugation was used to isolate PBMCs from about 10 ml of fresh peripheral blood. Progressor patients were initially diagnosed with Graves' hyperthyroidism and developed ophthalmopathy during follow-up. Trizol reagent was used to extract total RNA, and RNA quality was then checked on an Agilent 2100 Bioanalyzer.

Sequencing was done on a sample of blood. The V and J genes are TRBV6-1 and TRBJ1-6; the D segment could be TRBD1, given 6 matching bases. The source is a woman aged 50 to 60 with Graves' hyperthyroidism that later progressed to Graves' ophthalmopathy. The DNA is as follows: TGTGCCAGCCAGGGGAATAATTCACCCCTCCACTTT. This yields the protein CASQGNNSPLHF.